The present T cell receptor (beta chain) was sequenced within a study of long-term antiretroviral therapy in people with HIV. Study results and limitations: Relative to transplant donor controls, diversity remained lower despite increasing after ART. Repertoires with HIV possessed tighter CDR3 length spans than those of controls. Those clones which expanded before ART made up the dominant part of the repertoire at all time points.

The libraries were made with immunoSEQ v3.0 at survey level. Each sample had sequencing targeting roughly 35,000-50,000 T-cell genomes. Only in-frame clones appear in the TCRdb table, and some are missing; sequencing was by immunoSEQ multiplex PCR. Of tens of thousands of clones listed, approximately 80% were seen once; the top ten hold roughly 4.6%. Germline assignment: CDR1 LNHNV and CDR2 YYDKDF (reference sequence). CDR3 size: 14 residues. V lost 0 bases and J lost 3, with 8 bases in between. Concerning this clone itself: The antigen is not known.

This sequence was found in a man younger than 35 with HIV. The material was unsorted PBMCs, obtained 0.5 years after starting antiretroviral therapy. J is TRBJ2-5 and V is TRBV15; D not certain. CDR3 sequence (DNA): TGTGCCACCAGCAGAGAGGGATCGAAAGAGACCCAGTACTTC. It codes for CATSREGSKETQYF.